This TCR beta chain was obtained from a study of OX40 agonist ivuxolimab in advanced cancers. Study background: The study gave patients intravenous ivuxolimab at 0.01 to 10 mg/kg every 2 weeks. Prior checkpoint blockade (anti-PD-1, anti-PD-L1 or anti-CTLA-4) was permitted; over 30% had it.

This clone has just a few counts. There are 13 residues in the CDR3. Per the germline V gene, CDR1 is SGHRS and CDR2 is YFSETQ. V was cut by 4 bases and J by 4 bases, with 11 bases left in between. Clones were sequenced by immunoSEQ multiplex PCR, and TCRdb holds only the in-frame ones, with some missing. The table has 65,000 to 95,000 clones, approximately 80% seen once. This clonotype originated in an adult with an advanced solid tumor such as melanoma, head and neck, liver or kidney cancer. The chain couples TRBV5-1 to TRBJ1-2; possibly TRBD1 for D (5 bases). The input for sequencing was CD4+ or CD8+ T cells sorted from blood, taken in a trial of the OX40 agonist ivuxolimab. CDR3 protein: CASSGTGFYGYTF. The CDR3 DNA reads TGCGCCAGCAGCGGGACTGGTTTCTATGGCTACACCTTC.